Listed below are T cell receptor beta chains from one sample, sequenced in a study of beta chain features in type 1 diabetes. The protocol was immunoSEQ multiplex PCR, while the TCRdb copy is restricted to in-frame clones and leaves out a portion. The sample contains about 340,000 clones, about 13% of which appear only once. The source material was naive CD4+ T cells from blood. These receptors all stem from a woman younger than 35 with type 1 diabetes. Each CDR3 is given with its conserved first and last residue. A D gene is named only where the DNA matches it firmly. Clone sizes are given selectively: once, few, many, or a class where the clone is expanded.

D gene	V gene	J gene	clone size	CDR3 DNA	CDR3 protein
TRBD2	TRBV10-3	TRBJ2-5	NA	TGTGCCATCAGTAGGATTTTAGCGGGAGAAGAGACCCAGTACTTC	CAISRILAGEETQYF
TRBD2	TRBV18	TRBJ2-7	NA	TGTGCCAGCTCACCAGCTAGCGGGAGTTCCTACGAGCAGTACTTC	CASSPASGSSYEQYF
NA	TRBV4-1	TRBJ2-1	few	TGCGCCAGCAGCCACTCTGGGGGCTATTACAATGAGCAGTTCTTC	CASSHSGGYYNEQFF
TRBD1	TRBV5-4	TRBJ1-4	NA	TGTGCCAGCAGTCATCCGGGACAGTGGGAAAAACTGTTTTTT	CASSHPGQWEKLFF
NA	TRBV7-2	TRBJ2-3	NA	TGTGCCAGCAGCTTAGGACAGCCTAGCACAGATACGCAGTATTTT	CASSLGQPSTDTQYF
NA	TRBV7-8	TRBJ2-2	few	TGTGCCAGCAGCGAAGACCTAGAGGGCCTGTTTTTT	CASSEDLEGLFF
NA	TRBV19	TRBJ1-2	NA	TGTGCCAGTAGTGTACCCGGGGGGGGACAAGCTAACTATGGCTACACCTTC	CASSVPGGGQANYGYTF
TRBD2	TRBV7-2	TRBJ2-1	few	TGTGCCAGCAGGCAGACTAGCGTCGATGAGCAGTTCTTC	CASRQTSVDEQFF
TRBD1	TRBV28	TRBJ2-7	NA	TGTGCCAGCAGTGCCTCGACAGGGGGAATCTACGAGCAGTACTTC	CASSASTGGIYEQYF
NA	TRBV30	TRBJ1-2	few	TGTGCCTGTGGGCAGGGGAATTCAGGCTACACCTTC	CACGQGNSGYTF
NA	TRBV25-1	TRBJ1-1	NA	TGTGCCAGCAGTGTCTCGACAGTGAACACTGAAGCTTTCTTT	CASSVSTVNTEAFF
NA	TRBV25-1	TRBJ2-3	NA	TGTGCCAGCAGTCGGGATTACACAGATACGCAGTATTTT	CASSRDYTDTQYF
TRBD1	TRBV30	TRBJ1-1	few	TGTGCCTGGAGTGAGGGGGCCGAAGCTTTCTTT	CAWSEGAEAFF
NA	TRBV5-1	TRBJ2-5	once	TGCGCCAGCAGCTTGTTAATACAAGAGACCCAGTACTTC	CASSLLIQETQYF
NA	TRBV25-1	TRBJ2-7	few	TGTGCCAGCAGACGAGGGCTCAACTCCTACGAGCAGTACTTC	CASRRGLNSYEQYF
TRBD2	TRBV7-2	TRBJ2-1	few	TGTGCCAGCAGCGTAAGACTAGCGGGAGTCCCGGGTCCGTTCTTC	CASSVRLAGVPGPFF
NA	TRBV28	TRBJ2-5	NA	TGTGCCAGCAGTCGGAGGTGGGAGACCCAGTACTTC	CASSRRWETQYF
TRBD2	TRBV2	TRBJ2-3	few	TGTGCCAGCAGTGAAAGGACTAGCGGCACAGATACGCAGTATTTT	CASSERTSGTDTQYF
TRBD2	TRBV2	TRBJ2-1	NA	TGTGCCAGCGGGACTAGCGGGAGAGGTGAGCAGTTCTTC	CASGTSGRGEQFF
NA	TRBV28	TRBJ1-4	NA	TGTGCCAGCAGCTACAGGCTTAGCAACCCCGGTTTT	CASSYRLSNPGF
TRBD2	TRBV11-2	TRBJ2-5	few	TGTGCCAGCAGTCCCAGCGGGACTGAGACCCAGTACTTC	CASSPSGTETQYF
NA	TRBV5-6	TRBJ1-2	NA	TGTGCCAGCAGGCGAGGAGGAAGCTATGGCTACACCTTC	CASRRGGSYGYTF
NA	TRBV18	TRBJ1-1	few	TGTGCCAGCTCACCACCGAGCGTCGGGGTCGGCACTGAAGCTTTCTTT	CASSPPSVGVGTEAFF
TRBD1	TRBV5-1	TRBJ1-2	few	TGCGCCAGCAGCCAGGACAGGGACTATGGCTACACCTTC	CASSQDRDYGYTF
TRBD2	TRBV29-1	TRBJ2-3	NA	TGCAGCTCCCAAGCGGGAGCCGTGGGCACAGATACGCAGTATTTT	CSSQAGAVGTDTQYF
NA	TRBV18	TRBJ1-1	NA	TGTGCCAGCTCACAAAAATACGGCGGGGACACTGAAGCTTTCTTT	CASSQKYGGDTEAFF
TRBD2	TRBV19	TRBJ2-5	NA	TGTGCCAGTATCAACTCAGCGGGAGGGCCGGGGACCCAGTACTTC	CASINSAGGPGTQYF
NA	TRBV11-3	TRBJ2-1	NA	TGTGCCAGCAGCTTAGGCGGAAGCTCCTACAATGAGCAGTTCTTC	CASSLGGSSYNEQFF
NA	TRBV5-1	TRBJ2-3	NA	TGCGCCAGCAAGCCCGGGACAGATACGCAGTATTTT	CASKPGTDTQYF
NA	TRBV5-6	TRBJ1-2	few	TGTGCCAGCAGCTCGTTGGGGGGGGAACGGTGGATCTATGGCTACACCTTC	CASSSLGGERWIYGYTF